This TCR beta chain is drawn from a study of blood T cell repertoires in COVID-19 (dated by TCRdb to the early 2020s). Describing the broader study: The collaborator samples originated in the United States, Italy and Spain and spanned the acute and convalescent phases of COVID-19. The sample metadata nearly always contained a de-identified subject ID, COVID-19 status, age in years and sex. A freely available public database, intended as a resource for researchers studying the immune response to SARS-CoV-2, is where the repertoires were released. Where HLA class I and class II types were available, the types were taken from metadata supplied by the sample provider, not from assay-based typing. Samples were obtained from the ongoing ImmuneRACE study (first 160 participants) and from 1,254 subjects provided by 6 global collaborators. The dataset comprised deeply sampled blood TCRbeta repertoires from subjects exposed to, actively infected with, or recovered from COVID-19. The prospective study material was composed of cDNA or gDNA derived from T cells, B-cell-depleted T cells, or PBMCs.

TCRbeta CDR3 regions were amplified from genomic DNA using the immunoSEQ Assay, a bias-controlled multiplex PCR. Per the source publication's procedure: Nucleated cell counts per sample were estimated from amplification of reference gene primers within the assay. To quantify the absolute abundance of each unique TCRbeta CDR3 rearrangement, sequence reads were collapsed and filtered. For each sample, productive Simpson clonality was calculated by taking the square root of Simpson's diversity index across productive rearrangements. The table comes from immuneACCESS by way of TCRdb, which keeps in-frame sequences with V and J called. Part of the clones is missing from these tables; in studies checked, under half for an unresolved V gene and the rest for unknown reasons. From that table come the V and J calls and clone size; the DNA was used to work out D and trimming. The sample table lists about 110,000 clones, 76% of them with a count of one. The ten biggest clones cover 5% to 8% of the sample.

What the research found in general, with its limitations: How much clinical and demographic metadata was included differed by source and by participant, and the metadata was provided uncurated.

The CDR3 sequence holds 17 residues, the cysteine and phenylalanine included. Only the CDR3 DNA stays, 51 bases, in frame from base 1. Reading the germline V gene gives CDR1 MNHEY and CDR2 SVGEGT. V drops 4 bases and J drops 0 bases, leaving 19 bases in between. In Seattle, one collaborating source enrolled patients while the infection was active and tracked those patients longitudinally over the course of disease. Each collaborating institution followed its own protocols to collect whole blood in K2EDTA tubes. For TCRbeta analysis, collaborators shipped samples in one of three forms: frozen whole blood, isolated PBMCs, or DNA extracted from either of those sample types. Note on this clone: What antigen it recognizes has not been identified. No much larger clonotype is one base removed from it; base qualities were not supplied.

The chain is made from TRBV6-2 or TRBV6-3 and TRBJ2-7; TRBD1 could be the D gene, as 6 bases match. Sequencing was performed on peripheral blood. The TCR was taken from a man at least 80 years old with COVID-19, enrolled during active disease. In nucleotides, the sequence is TGTGCCAGCAGTTCCGTAACAGGGTCCGTATACTCCTACGAGCAGTACTTC. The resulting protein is CASSSVTGSVYSYEQYF.